The following is a T cell receptor (beta chain) sequence with its context. The antigen is undetermined. PCR primers comprised 60 Vbeta and 13 Jbeta primers. This table comes from immunoSEQ multiplex PCR, and its TCRdb copy is limited to in-frame clones, with some not included. The table has around 150,000 clones, about 79% seen once; the top ten hold about 0.93%. This sample was taken from a study of cytomegalovirus exposure and HLA in healthy donors. The germline gives CDR1 LGHNA, CDR2 YNFKEQ. The V and J ends lost 0 bases and 4 bases respectively, with 12 bases between them. CDR3 length: 15 residues. Overall study findings and caveats: Across donors, presence/absence analyses took sequencing depth to be roughly uniform. A later analysis found most CMV-associated TCR beta chains apparently HLA-restricted. TCR beta chains numbering some 160 were designated cytomegalovirus-associated. Fewer N-insertions than the approximately 700-donor mean were reportedly shown by an Asian-associated ancestry cluster in a later analysis.

The V call is TRBV4-2, the J call TRBJ1-2, with D possibly matching TRBD1 (5 bases). The clonotype comes from a woman between 45 and 65 years old in good health and CMV-seropositive. The sequenced sample consisted of PBMCs. The CDR3 DNA follows: TGTGCCAGCAGCCAAGATAACGGGGGACCCTATGGCTACACCTTC. Protein product: CASSQDNGGPYGYTF.